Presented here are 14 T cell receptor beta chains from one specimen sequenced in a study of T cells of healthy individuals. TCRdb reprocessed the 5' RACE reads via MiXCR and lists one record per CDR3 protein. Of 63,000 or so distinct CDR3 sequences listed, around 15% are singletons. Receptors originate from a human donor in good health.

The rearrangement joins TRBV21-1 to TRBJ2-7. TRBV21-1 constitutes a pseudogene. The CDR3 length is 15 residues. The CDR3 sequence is CASSKKGTVSYEQYF. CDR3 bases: TGTGCCAGCAGCAAAAAAGGAACCGTTTCCTACGAGCAGTACTTC.

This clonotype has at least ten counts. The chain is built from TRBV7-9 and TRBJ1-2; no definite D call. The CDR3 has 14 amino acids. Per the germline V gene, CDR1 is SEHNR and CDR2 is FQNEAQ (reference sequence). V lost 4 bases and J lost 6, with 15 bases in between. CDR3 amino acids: CASSSAPDYNGYTF. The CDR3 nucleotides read TGTGCCAGCAGCTCTGCTCCGGACTACAATGGCTACACCTTC.

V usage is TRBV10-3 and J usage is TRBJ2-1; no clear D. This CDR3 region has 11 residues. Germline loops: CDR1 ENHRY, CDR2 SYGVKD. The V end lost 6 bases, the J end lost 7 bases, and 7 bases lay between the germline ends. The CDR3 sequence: CAISGKNEQFF. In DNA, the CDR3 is TGTGCCATCAGCGGTAAAAATGAGCAGTTCTTC.

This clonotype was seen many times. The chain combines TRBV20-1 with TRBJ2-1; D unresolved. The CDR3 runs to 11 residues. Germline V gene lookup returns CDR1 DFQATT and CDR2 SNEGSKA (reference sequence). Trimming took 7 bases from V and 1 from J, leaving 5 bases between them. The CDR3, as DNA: TGCAGTGTAGGGTCCTACAATGAGCAGTTCTTC. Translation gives CSVGSYNEQFF.

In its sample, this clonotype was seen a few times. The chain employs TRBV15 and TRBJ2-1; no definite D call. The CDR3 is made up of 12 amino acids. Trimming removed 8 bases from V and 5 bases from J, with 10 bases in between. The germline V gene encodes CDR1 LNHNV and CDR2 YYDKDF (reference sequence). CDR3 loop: CATGVENNEQFF. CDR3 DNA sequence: TGTGCCACCGGGGTTGAGAACAATGAGCAGTTCTTC.

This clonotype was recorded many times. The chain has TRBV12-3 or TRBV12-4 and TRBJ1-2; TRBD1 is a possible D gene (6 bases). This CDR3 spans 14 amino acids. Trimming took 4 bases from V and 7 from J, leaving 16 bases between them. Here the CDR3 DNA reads TGTGCCAGCAGTTATTCAGGGGAGGATTCTGGCTACACCTTC. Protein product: CASSYSGEDSGYTF.

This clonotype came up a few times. DNA for the CDR3: TGTGCCAGCAGCACCTCTAGCGGCAATGAGCAGTTCTTC. It encodes CASSTSSGNEQFF. V gene TRBV7-3 combines with J gene TRBJ2-1; 7 bases are shared with TRBD2. CDR1 SGHTA and CDR2 FQGTGA come from the germline V gene. V dropped 5 bases and J dropped 6; count of bases not matched to a gene: 4. The CDR3 is made up of 13 amino acids.

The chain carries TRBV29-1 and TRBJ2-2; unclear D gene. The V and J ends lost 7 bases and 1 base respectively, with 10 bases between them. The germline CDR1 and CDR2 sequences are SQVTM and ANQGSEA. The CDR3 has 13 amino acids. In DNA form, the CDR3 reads TGCAGCGCCGTGGGCCAGAACACCGGGGAGCTGTTTTTT. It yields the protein CSAVGQNTGELFF.

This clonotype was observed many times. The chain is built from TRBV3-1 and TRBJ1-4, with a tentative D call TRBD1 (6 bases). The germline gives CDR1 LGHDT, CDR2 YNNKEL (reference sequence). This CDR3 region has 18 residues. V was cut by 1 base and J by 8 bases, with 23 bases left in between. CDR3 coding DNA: TGTGCCAGCAGCCAAGTAAAAGGGGGACGGTTTGCAAAGGAAAAACTGTTTTTT. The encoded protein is CASSQVKGGRFAKEKLFF.

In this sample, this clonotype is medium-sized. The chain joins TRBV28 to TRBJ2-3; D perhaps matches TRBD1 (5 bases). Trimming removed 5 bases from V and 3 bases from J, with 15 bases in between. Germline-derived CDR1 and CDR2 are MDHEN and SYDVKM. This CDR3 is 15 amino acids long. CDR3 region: CASSPQGRRTDTQYF. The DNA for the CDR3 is TGTGCCAGCAGTCCTCAGGGAAGGAGAACAGATACGCAGTATTTT.

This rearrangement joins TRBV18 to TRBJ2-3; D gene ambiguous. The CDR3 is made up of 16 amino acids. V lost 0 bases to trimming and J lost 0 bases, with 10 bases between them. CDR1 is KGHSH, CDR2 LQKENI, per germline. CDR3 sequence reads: CASSPPKTPSTDTQYF. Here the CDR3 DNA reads TGTGCCAGCTCACCACCGAAGACTCCTAGCACAGATACGCAGTATTTT.

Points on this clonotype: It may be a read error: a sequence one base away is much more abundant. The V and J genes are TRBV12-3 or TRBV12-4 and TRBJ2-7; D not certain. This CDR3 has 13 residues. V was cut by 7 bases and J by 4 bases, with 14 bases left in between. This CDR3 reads CASNSDKAYEQYF. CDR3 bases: TGTGCCAGCAATTCCGACAAGGCGTACGAGCAGTACTTC.

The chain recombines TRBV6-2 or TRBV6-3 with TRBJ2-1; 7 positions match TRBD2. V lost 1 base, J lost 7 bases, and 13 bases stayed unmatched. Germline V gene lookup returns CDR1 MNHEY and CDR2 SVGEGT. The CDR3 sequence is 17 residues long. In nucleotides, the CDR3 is TGTGCCAGCAGTTACTTAGGGTCGGCGGGAGCTGTGAATGAGCAGTTCTTC. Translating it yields CASSYLGSAGAVNEQFF.

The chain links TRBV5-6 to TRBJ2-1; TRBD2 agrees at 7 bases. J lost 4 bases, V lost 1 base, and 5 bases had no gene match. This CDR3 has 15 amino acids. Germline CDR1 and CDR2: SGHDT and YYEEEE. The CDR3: CASSLRGEGYNEQFF. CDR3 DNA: TGTGCCAGCAGCTTGCGGGGGGAAGGATACAATGAGCAGTTCTTC. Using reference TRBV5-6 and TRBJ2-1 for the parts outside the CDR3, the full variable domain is DAGVTQSPTHLIKTRGQQVTLRCSPKSGHDTVSWYQQALGQGPQFIFQYYEEEERQRGNFPDRFSGHQFPNYSSELNVNALLLGDSALYLCASSLRGEGYNEQFFGPGTRLTVL.